This T cell receptor beta chain was identified in a study of cytomegalovirus exposure and HLA in healthy donors. This clone has a single count. Its antigen is unidentified. PCR involved 60 Vbeta and 13 Jbeta primers. Only in-frame clones appear in the TCRdb table, and some are missing; sequencing was by immunoSEQ multiplex PCR. In the table there are hundreds of thousands of clones, around 88% of which are singletons. At sampling all donors were nominally healthy, likely with unrecorded immune exposures. Broader study findings: Prediction of most subjects' HLA-A and HLA-B alleles by TCR beta sequences was reportedly accurate.

The germline gives CDR1 KGHSH, CDR2 LQKENI. This CDR3 is 15 amino acids long. V shed 6 bases, J shed 6 bases, and the junction held 5 bases outside the gene matches. The source is a woman aged 18-30 years in good health and CMV-seronegative. Input material: PBMCs. This rearrangement joins TRBV18 to TRBJ2-1, with TRBD2 matching 13 bases. The CDR3 nucleotides read TGTGCCAGCTCGTTTGGACTAGCGGGAGTCAATGAGCAGTTCTTC. Translating gives CASSFGLAGVNEQFF.